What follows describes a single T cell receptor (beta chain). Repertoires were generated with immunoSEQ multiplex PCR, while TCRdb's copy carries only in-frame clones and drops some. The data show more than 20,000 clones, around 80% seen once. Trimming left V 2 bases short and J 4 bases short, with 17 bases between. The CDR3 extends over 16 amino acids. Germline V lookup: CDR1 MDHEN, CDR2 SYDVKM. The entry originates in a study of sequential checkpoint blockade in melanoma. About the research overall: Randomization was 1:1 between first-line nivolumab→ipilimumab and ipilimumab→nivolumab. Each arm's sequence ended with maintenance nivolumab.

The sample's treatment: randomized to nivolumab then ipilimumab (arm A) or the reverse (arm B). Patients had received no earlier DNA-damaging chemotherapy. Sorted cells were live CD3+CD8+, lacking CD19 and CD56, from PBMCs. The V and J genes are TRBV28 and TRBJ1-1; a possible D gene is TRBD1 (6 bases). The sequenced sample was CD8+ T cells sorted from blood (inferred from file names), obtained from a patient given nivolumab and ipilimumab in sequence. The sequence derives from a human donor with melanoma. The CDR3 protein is CASSLRTSGGGTEAFF. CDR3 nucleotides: TGTGCCAGCAGTTTAAGAACCTCGGGGGGCGGCACTGAAGCTTTCTTT.